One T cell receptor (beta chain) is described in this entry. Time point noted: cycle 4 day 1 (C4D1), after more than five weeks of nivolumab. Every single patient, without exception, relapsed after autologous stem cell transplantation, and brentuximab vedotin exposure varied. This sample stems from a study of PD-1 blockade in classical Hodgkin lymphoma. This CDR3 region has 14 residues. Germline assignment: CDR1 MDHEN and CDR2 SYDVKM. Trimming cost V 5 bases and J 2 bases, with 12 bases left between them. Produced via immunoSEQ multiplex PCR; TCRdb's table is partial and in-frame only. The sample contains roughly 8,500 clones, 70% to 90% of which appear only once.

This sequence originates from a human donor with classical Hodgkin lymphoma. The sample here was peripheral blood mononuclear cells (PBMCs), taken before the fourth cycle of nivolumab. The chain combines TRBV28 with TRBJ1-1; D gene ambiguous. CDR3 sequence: CASSLNGPNTEAFF. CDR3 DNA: TGTGCCAGCAGTCTAAACGGGCCAAACACTGAAGCTTTCTTT.